This TCR beta chain was captured by sequencing in a study of T cell responses to AZD1222 COVID-19 vaccine (dated by TCRdb to the early 2020s). Describing the broader study: TCR sequencing covered over 230 trial participants: nearly 210 given two doses of AZD1222 and about 26 given two doses of MenACWY control vaccine. Trial participants were enrolled by age into subgroups of 18-55, 56-69 and 70-plus years, and about 150, 27 and 61 TCR-sequenced participants, respectively, were included in these subgroups. Points the paper makes about the study in general: The 56-69-year group was small, and its depth increase did not reach significance, likely because of low power. Participants were mostly white British and included more females than males, and it was suggested by the authors that clonal diversity may have been underestimated. Conclusions about previously exposed vaccinees are limited, since just a handful of AZD1222 recipients were seropositive for SARS-CoV-2 at baseline. Because no day 14 peak-response samples were available, the repertoires could be characterized only after the peak T cell response. The vaccine-associated CD4 TCRs covered the entire spike protein, and the dominant responses fell in regions 160-218 and 743-854. Spike-specific TCR breadth and depth rose significantly after two AZD1222 doses compared with day 0 and with MenACWY recipients. Epitopes outside the regions mutated in the B.1.351 and B.1.1.7 variants were reportedly recognized by nearly half of the unique spike-specific TCRs.

In the germline V gene (reference sequence), CDR1 corresponds to LNHNV and CDR2 to YYDKDF. The CDR3 has 15 amino acids, counting the end cysteine and phenylalanine. Here the CDR3 DNA is all that survives: 45 bases in frame from base 1. V is cut by 0 bases and J by 2 bases, and the space between the germline ends is 10 bases. What this sample's time point label stands for: about 28 days (+/-7) after the second vaccine dose. AZD1222 recipients with second doses at about 4 weeks or about 12 weeks were pooled, because spike-specific TCR depth and breadth did not differ between schedules. Vaccinee samples were obtained from the UK trials COV001 and COV002, which included a single-blind randomized controlled phase 2/3 trial of AZD1222 (ChAdOx1 nCoV-19) in healthy adults. Trial participant PBMC samples were collected at day 0 and day 28 after the second dose for TCRbeta chain sequencing. On this clone itself: The antigen it recognizes is unknown. It has no much larger one-base neighbor in the sample; base qualities were not kept.

The CDR3 regions of human TCRbeta chains were analyzed by immunosequencing. As for the authors' bioinformatics: TCRs in the repertoires were matched against a reference library of SARS-CoV-2-specific TCRs that had been generated with the MIRA antigen-specificity platform. Breadth meant the fraction of unique TCRs that were SARS-CoV-2-associated, whereas depth meant the fraction of total T cells that were SARS-CoV-2-associated. Using the MIRA data, every spike-specific TCR was mapped to the spike region that the TCR reacted to and assigned to either a CD4 or a CD8 class. Log10-transformed breadth and depth values were compared by one-way ANOVA with Sidak's multiple comparisons tests. The immuneACCESS repertoire file appears here via TCRdb, limited to in-frame rearrangements. These files lack a portion of the clones; in checked studies, under half of the deficit traces to unresolved V genes, and the cause of the others is not known. The V and J calls and clone size are taken from that table; D and trimming were inferred from the DNA. This sample holds 100,000 or so clones; roughly 89% were observed only once. The ten largest make up 44% of the sample.

The sequence joins TRBV15 to TRBJ1-2; TRBD1 is possibly the D segment (6 matching bases). The sample here was peripheral blood, taken 28 days after the second AZD1222 dose. The TCR was taken from an adult who received the AZD1222 COVID-19 vaccine. The DNA reads as follows: TGTGCCACCAGCAGAGATCGGACAGTAAACTATGGCTACACCTTC. This translates into CATSRDRTVNYGYTF.